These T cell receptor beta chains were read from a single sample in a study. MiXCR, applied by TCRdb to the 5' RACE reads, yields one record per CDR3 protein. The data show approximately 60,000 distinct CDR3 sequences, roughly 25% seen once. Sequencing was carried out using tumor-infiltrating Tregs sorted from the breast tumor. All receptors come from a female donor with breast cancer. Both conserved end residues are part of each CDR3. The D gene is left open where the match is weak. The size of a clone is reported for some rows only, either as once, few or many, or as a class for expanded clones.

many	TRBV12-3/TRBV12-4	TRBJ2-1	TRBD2	CASSFGVAGGNEQFF	TGTGCCAGCAGTTTTGGAGTAGCGGGTGGCAATGAGCAGTTCTTC
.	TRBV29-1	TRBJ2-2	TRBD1	CSVQGASRNTGELFF	TGCAGCGTTCAGGGGGCGAGTAGGAACACCGGGGAGCTGTTTTTT
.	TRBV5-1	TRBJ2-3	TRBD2	CASSLSGRTTDTQYF	TGCGCCAGCAGCTTGAGCGGGAGGACTACAGATACGCAGTATTTT
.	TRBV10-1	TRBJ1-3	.	CASSVGSGNTIYF	TGCGCCAGCAGTGTCGGCTCTGGAAACACCATATATTTT
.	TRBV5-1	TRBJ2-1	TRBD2	CASRDSGLAGEDLYNEQFF	TGCGCCAGCAGGGATTCTGGACTAGCGGGAGAGGACTTATACAATGAGCAGTTCTTC
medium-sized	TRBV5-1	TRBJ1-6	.	CASSLEGGVESPLHF	TGCGCCAGCAGCTTGGAAGGGGGGGTGGAATCACCCCTCCACTTT
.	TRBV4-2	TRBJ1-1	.	CASSQDRAAMNTEAFF	TGTGCCAGCAGCCAAGATCGGGCAGCTATGAACACTGAAGCTTTCTTT
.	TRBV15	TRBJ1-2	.	CATSRDRGISSYTF	TGTGCCACCAGCAGAGATAGGGGAATAAGTTCCTACACCTTC
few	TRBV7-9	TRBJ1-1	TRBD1	CASSLRDRDTEAFF	TGTGCCAGCAGCTTAAGGGACAGAGACACTGAAGCTTTCTTT
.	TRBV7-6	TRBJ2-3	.	CASSNRETDTQYF	TGTGCCAGCAGCAACAGGGAAACAGATACGCAGTATTTT
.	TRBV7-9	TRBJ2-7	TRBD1	CASNPGTGSYEQYF	TGTGCCAGCAATCCCGGGACAGGGAGCTACGAGCAGTACTTC
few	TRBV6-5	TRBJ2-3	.	CASSGDLTDTQYF	TGTGCCAGCAGTGGGGACCTGACAGATACGCAGTATTTT
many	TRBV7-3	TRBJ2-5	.	CASSLVPLGTQYF	TGTGCCAGCAGCTTAGTTCCATTAGGGACCCAGTACTTC
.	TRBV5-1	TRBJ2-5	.	CASSLEPAGIGETQYF	TGCGCCAGCAGCTTGGAACCCGCCGGGATAGGGGAGACCCAGTACTTC
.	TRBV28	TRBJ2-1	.	CASRRGREREQFF	TGTGCCAGCAGAAGGGGACGGGAGAGGGAGCAGTTCTTC
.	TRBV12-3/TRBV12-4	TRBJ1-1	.	CASRSGRGARDTEAFF	TGTGCCAGCAGGTCCGGTCGGGGGGCGCGTGACACTGAAGCTTTCTTT
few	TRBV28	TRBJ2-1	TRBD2	CASSLGGSRNEQFF	TGTGCCAGCAGTTTGGGCGGGAGTCGGAATGAGCAGTTCTTC
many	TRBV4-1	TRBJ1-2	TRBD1	CASSQEGGGQTYGYTF	TGCGCCAGCAGCCAAGAGGGGGGGGGACAGACTTATGGCTACACCTTC
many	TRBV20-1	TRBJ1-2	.	CSASAGEKGRNYGYTF	TGCAGTGCTTCAGCCGGGGAAAAGGGAAGAAACTATGGCTACACCTTC
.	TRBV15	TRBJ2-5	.	CATSSGTRGETQYF	TGTGCCACCAGCAGCGGGACACGCGGTGAGACCCAGTACTTC
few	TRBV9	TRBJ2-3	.	CASRGSFTDTQYF	TGTGCCAGCAGAGGCTCCTTCACAGATACGCAGTATTTT
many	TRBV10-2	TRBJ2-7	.	CASGPGLGVEQYF	TGCGCCAGCGGGCCGGGGTTGGGGGTCGAGCAGTACTTC
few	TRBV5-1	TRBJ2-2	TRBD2	CASSLRGTSTNTGELFF	TGCGCCAGCAGCCTCCGCGGGACTAGCACGAACACCGGGGAGCTGTTTTTT
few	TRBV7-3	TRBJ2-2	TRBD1	CASSSTGANGGELFF	TGTGCCAGCAGCTCTACAGGGGCAAATGGCGGGGAGCTGTTTTTT
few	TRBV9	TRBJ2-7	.	CASSVGGRSKEQYF	TGTGCCAGCAGCGTAGGTGGGAGATCGAAGGAGCAGTACTTC
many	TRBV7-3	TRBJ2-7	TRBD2	CASSYTGTSYYEQYF	TGTGCCAGCAGCTACACCGGGACTAGCTACTACGAGCAGTACTTC
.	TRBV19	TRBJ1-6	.	CASSATGNSPLHF	TGTGCCAGTAGTGCAACAGGGAATTCACCCCTCCACTTT
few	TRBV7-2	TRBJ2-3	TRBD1	CASSRDRAQDTQYF	TGTGCCAGCAGCCGTGACAGGGCCCAGGATACGCAGTATTTT
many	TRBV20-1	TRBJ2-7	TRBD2	CSAPGLATSYEQYF	TGCAGTGCCCCGGGACTAGCGACCTCCTACGAGCAGTACTTC